This entry is about one T cell receptor (beta chain). It has no known antigen specificity. No base-level quality is on record; no much larger clone is a single base apart. These data originate in a study of blood T cell repertoires in COVID-19 (dated by TCRdb to about 2020). In terms of the full investigation: The collaborator samples originated in the United States, Italy and Spain and spanned the acute and convalescent phases of COVID-19. A de-identified subject ID, COVID-19 status, age in years and sex were almost always included in the sample metadata. The repertoires were made available in a free public database intended to serve as a resource for research on the immune response to SARS-CoV-2. The prospective study material was composed of cDNA or gDNA derived from T cells, B-cell-depleted T cells, or PBMCs. Subjects who had been exposed to COVID-19, were actively infected with it, or had recovered from it provided the deeply sampled blood TCRbeta repertoires that made up the dataset. Samples were obtained from the ongoing ImmuneRACE study (first 160 participants) and from roughly 1,300 subjects provided by 6 global collaborators. Where available, HLA class I and class II types were taken from metadata supplied by the sample provider and were not determined by assay-based typing.

TCRbeta CDR3 regions were amplified from genomic DNA by means of the immunoSEQ Assay, a bias-controlled multiplex PCR. Turning to the authors' computational methods: The number of nucleated cells in each sample was estimated from the amplification of reference gene primers within the assay. Sequence reads were collapsed and filtered to measure the absolute abundance of every unique TCRbeta CDR3 rearrangement. For each sample, productive Simpson clonality was calculated as the square root of Simpson's diversity index across productive rearrangements. Imported from immuneACCESS, the table was reduced by TCRdb to in-frame sequences with V and J called. These copies leave out some clones; in studies compared against another copy, an unresolved V gene accounts for under half, and the cause of the remainder is not known. V, J and clone size reflect that table, while D and trimming were determined from the DNA. The sample table records around 160,000 clones; 80% of these occur just once. The ten largest clones represent around 6.1% of the sample.

Participants in the prospective study were enrolled through a virtual design, were aged roughly 18 to 100 years, and lived in approximately 25 United States geographic areas. Cohort assignment in the prospective study relied on participant-reported clinical history from a screening survey and a study questionnaire. Recovered participants in ImmuneRACE Cohort 3 were defined as having two consecutive negative NP/OP PCR tests, clearance from a healthcare professional, or resolution of symptoms. In the prospective study, whole blood, serum and a nasopharyngeal or oropharyngeal swab were collected from each participant by mobile phlebotomists. Participants in the prospective study had the option to provide additional blood draws and questionnaires over a 2-month period. Prospective study blood samples were shipped either frozen or at room temperature before DNA extraction. The study at large found these results: How much clinical and demographic metadata was included differed by source and by participant, and the metadata was provided uncurated.

The germline V gene encodes CDR1 MNHEY and CDR2 SVGAGI. The cysteine opens and the phenylalanine closes a CDR3 of 13 amino acids. The CDR3 DNA has 39 bases and is translated from base 1. Trimming removed 5 bases from V and 2 bases from J, leaving 9 bases between the germline ends. The specimen sequenced was PBMCs or T cells enriched from blood (not recorded which). The rearrangement combines TRBV6-5 with TRBJ2-5, with the D gene too uncertain to name. This TCR was recovered from a middle-aged man who had recovered from COVID-19. The DNA is as follows: TGTGCCAGCAGTCTTCAGATGCAAGAGACCCAGTACTTC. Its amino acids are CASSLQMQETQYF.